These T cell receptor beta chains were read from a single sample in a study of shared clonotypes between healthy human individuals. Produced via immunoSEQ multiplex PCR; TCRdb's table is partial and in-frame only. The repertoire includes 1.5 million to 2.5 million clones, roughly 94% of them detected once, and around 1% sits in the top ten. Specimen: naive CD8+ T cells sorted from blood. Receptors originate from a man aged 18 to 35 in good health. Each CDR3 is given without its conserved first and last residue. A D gene is named only where the DNA matches it firmly. Clone size is shown for a subset of rows, as once, few, many or a class of expanded clone.

V gene: TRBV6-5; D gene: NA; clone size: NA; CDR3 protein: ASSYSEGRTSYEQY
V gene: TRBV19; D gene: TRBD2; clone size: NA; CDR3 protein: ASSASGPSYEQY
V gene: TRBV7-9; D gene: NA; clone size: NA; CDR3 protein: ASSLVAVSNTGELF
V gene: TRBV7-9; D gene: TRBD1; clone size: NA; CDR3 protein: ASSPGDRGEQY
V gene: TRBV6-6; D gene: NA; clone size: NA; CDR3 protein: ATLYTGIGTEAF
V gene: TRBV5-4; D gene: TRBD1; clone size: NA; CDR3 protein: ASSRDRDQPQH
V gene: TRBV7-9; D gene: TRBD1; clone size: NA; CDR3 protein: ASSFIQGIGVWEQY
V gene: TRBV14; D gene: NA; clone size: NA; CDR3 protein: ASSHGRTEAF
V gene: TRBV4-1; D gene: TRBD2; clone size: NA; CDR3 protein: ASSYIAGVPTDTQY
V gene: TRBV9; D gene: TRBD1; clone size: NA; CDR3 protein: ASSVGGQENEKLF
V gene: TRBV7-2; D gene: NA; clone size: NA; CDR3 protein: ASSLVGREITIY
V gene: TRBV9; D gene: TRBD1; clone size: NA; CDR3 protein: ASSGLTGVYNEQF
V gene: TRBV15; D gene: NA; clone size: NA; CDR3 protein: ATSRGGLNQPQH
V gene: TRBV5-6; D gene: TRBD1; clone size: NA; CDR3 protein: ASSTGTGFNEQY
V gene: TRBV5-4; D gene: NA; clone size: once; CDR3 protein: ASSSRGTDTQY
V gene: TRBV2; D gene: NA; clone size: NA; CDR3 protein: ASSEEQSGGPEAF
V gene: TRBV4-3; D gene: TRBD1; clone size: NA; CDR3 protein: ASSQSWGQHQETQY
V gene: TRBV7-9; D gene: NA; clone size: NA; CDR3 protein: ASSLTTQTYEQY
V gene: TRBV5-1; D gene: NA; clone size: once; CDR3 protein: ASSLGLGGEQY
V gene: TRBV13; D gene: NA; clone size: NA; CDR3 protein: ASSDAQRAEQY
V gene: TRBV21-1; D gene: NA; clone size: NA; CDR3 protein: ASSKAWGYTDTQY
V gene: TRBV18; D gene: NA; clone size: once; CDR3 protein: ASSPLPEYNEQF
V gene: TRBV27; D gene: TRBD2; clone size: NA; CDR3 protein: ASSQLAGGDEQY
V gene: TRBV2; D gene: TRBD1; clone size: NA; CDR3 protein: ASRNDDRGSTGELF
V gene: TRBV27; D gene: NA; clone size: NA; CDR3 protein: ASSSAQGLTGELF